The 26 T cell receptor beta chains listed next were all sequenced from one sample in a study of CD8 T cells in Susac syndrome. Random hexamers primed reverse transcription of about 0.5 to 1 ug RNA. TCRdb used MiXCR to reprocess the immunoSEQ multiplex PCR reads, holding one entry per CDR3 protein. The table shows 150,000 to 190,000 distinct CDR3 sequences, with around 95% occurring only once. The sample was CD8+ T cells from PBMCs. Receptor source: a human donor with multiple sclerosis.

The chain recombines TRBV15 with TRBJ2-3; D is undetermined. Per the germline V gene, CDR1 is LNHNV and CDR2 is YYDKDF (reference sequence). V lost 0 bases to trimming and J lost 6 bases, with 7 bases between them. This CDR3 spans 13 amino acids. In DNA form, the CDR3 reads TGTGCCACCAGCAGAGATCTTAAGGATACGCAGTATTTT. Protein sequence: CATSRDLKDTQYF.

The chain employs TRBV2 and TRBJ1-2; TRBD1 aligns across 7 bases. Germline V gene data show CDR1 as SNHLY and CDR2 as FYNNEI. The CDR3 length is 15 residues. Trimming at V came to 7 bases and at J to 5 bases, leaving 13 bases not matched to a gene. The CDR3: CASTEEAGGGYGYTF. Here the CDR3 DNA reads TGTGCCAGCACCGAGGAGGCAGGGGGTGGATATGGCTACACCTTC.

The chain is built from TRBV30 and TRBJ1-3, with D possibly TRBD1 on 5 matching bases. V lost 0 bases to trimming and J lost 8 bases, with 14 bases between them. Per germline, CDR1 GTSNPN and CDR2 SVGIG (reference sequence). The length of the CDR3 is 14 residues. The CDR3 sequence is CAWSVGRASDTIYF. CDR3 DNA: TGTGCCTGGAGTGTGGGCAGGGCTTCGGACACCATATATTTT.

This clonotype occurred once. The V call is TRBV9, the J call TRBJ2-1; TRBD1 agrees at 7 bases. The CDR3 totals 15 residues. Germline-derived CDR1 and CDR2 are SGDLS and YYNGEE. With V trimmed by 6 bases and J by 5 bases, 11 bases remained unmatched. The CDR3 region has the DNA TGTGCCAGCACCGCCGGGACAGCCTTAAACAATGAGCAGTTCTTC. Translating gives CASTAGTALNNEQFF.

The chain recombines TRBV20-1 with TRBJ1-6; a possible D gene is TRBD1 (5 bases). Between the trimmed V and J ends, which lost 0 bases and 10 bases, there was a span of 13 bases. Germline V gene data show CDR1 as DFQATT and CDR2 as SNEGSKA (reference sequence). The CDR3 loop spans 14 amino acids. CDR3 bases: TGCAGTGCTAGAGATTGGGAGGAGGGGTCACCCCTCCACTTT. This translates into CSARDWEEGSPLHF.

The count of this clonotype is one. V gene TRBV7-8 combines with J gene TRBJ1-1; weak D call: TRBD1 (5 bases). The CDR3 has 15 amino acids. The V and J ends lost 1 base and 6 bases respectively, with 15 bases between them. The V gene's germline CDR1 is SGHVS and CDR2 FQNEAQ. The CDR3: CASSLVKGWGAEAFF. CDR3 in DNA: TGTGCCAGCAGCTTAGTGAAGGGCTGGGGCGCTGAAGCTTTCTTT.

The chain combines TRBV7-8 with TRBJ1-2; D is possibly TRBD1 (6 bases). The length of the CDR3 is 15 residues. Germline values: CDR1 SGHVS, CDR2 FQNEAQ. The V end lost 3 bases, the J end lost 7 bases, and 18 bases lay between the germline ends. CDR3 sequence reads: CASSFEQGPLGGYTF. Here the CDR3 DNA reads TGTGCCAGCAGCTTCGAACAGGGCCCCTTGGGTGGCTACACCTTC.

J is TRBJ2-5 and V is TRBV5-4; TRBD1 agrees at 8 bases. The CDR3 is 17 amino acids. Germline values: CDR1 SGHNT, CDR2 YYREEE (reference sequence). V shed 3 bases and J 1 base; nucleotides not matched to a gene: 11. Written as DNA, the CDR3 is TGTGCCAGCAGCTCTAGGCCGGGACAGGCCATCCAAGAGACCCAGTACTTC. Protein: CASSSRPGQAIQETQYF.

The J gene is TRBJ2-1, the V gene TRBV29-1; TRBD1 agrees at 7 bases. The CDR3 runs 13 residues. V shed 6 bases and J 5 bases; nucleotides not matched to a gene: 7. The V gene's germline CDR1 is SQVTM and CDR2 ANQGSEA. The CDR3 bases are TGCAGCGTGGCCGGGACAGTTGACAATGAGCAGTTCTTC. Encoded protein: CSVAGTVDNEQFF.

The chain links TRBV20-1 to TRBJ1-2, with 10 bases identical to TRBD1. V lost 4 bases, J lost 7 bases, and 6 bases stayed unmatched. CDR3 length equals 13 residues. Germline V gives CDR1 DFQATT, CDR2 SNEGSKA (reference sequence). CDR3 residues: CSAIPGQGSGYTF. Written as DNA, the CDR3 is TGCAGTGCTATTCCGGGACAGGGGTCTGGCTACACCTTC.

The V gene is TRBV15, the J gene TRBJ2-7, with D perhaps TRBD2 (5 bases). Germline V gene lookup returns CDR1 LNHNV and CDR2 YYDKDF (reference sequence). V was trimmed by 3 bases and J by 5 bases, leaving 17 bases between them. The CDR3 has 15 residues. The CDR3 sequence: CATSREGKVGDEQYV. Written as DNA, the CDR3 is TGTGCCACCAGCAGGGAAGGCAAGGTCGGGGACGAGCAGTACGTC.

The chain uses TRBV20-1 and TRBJ1-1; the match to TRBD1 covers 7 bases. There are 15 residues in the CDR3. Germline loops: CDR1 DFQATT, CDR2 SNEGSKA (reference sequence). Germline trimming cut 6 bases from V and 3 bases from J; bases unmatched to any gene: 13. CDR3 loop: CSASARGRVDTEAFF. The CDR3 DNA reads as TGCAGTGCGTCGGCAAGGGGGCGCGTGGACACTGAAGCTTTCTTT.

This chain links TRBV9 with TRBJ2-1; D is possibly TRBD1 or TRBD2 (7 bases each). The V end lost 4 bases, the J end lost 2 bases, and 13 bases lay between the germline ends. CDR1 is SGDLS and CDR2 is YYNGEE in the germline V gene. This CDR3 comprises 15 residues. The DNA for the CDR3 is TGTGCCAGCAGCCCCAGGGGGGGGACCTACAATGAGCAGTTCTTC. This sequence encodes CASSPRGGTYNEQFF.

The chain combines TRBV19 with TRBJ2-1; a possible D gene is TRBD1 (6 bases). Germline V gene data show CDR1 as LNHDA and CDR2 as SQIVND (reference sequence). This CDR3 spans 14 amino acids. Trimming left V 0 bases short and J 10 bases short, with 13 bases between. Written as DNA, the CDR3 is TGTGCCAGTAGTATAGATTCCCTCGACAGGGAGCAGTTCTTC. Residues: CASSIDSLDREQFF.

The chain carries TRBV3-1 and TRBJ2-1; 7 positions agree with TRBD1. CDR3 length: 16 amino acids. V lost 6 bases to trimming and J lost 4 bases; unmatched junction nucleotides: 12. CDR1 is LGHDT, CDR2 YNNKEL, per germline (reference sequence). The CDR3 DNA sequence: TGTGCCAGCAGTCGACCGCAACAGGGGCGATACAATGAGCAGTTCTTC. Translated, it gives CASSRPQQGRYNEQFF.

The rearrangement uses TRBV19 and TRBJ1-1; D gene uncertain. The V gene lost 4 bases and the J gene lost 0 bases, with 6 bases spanning the gap. CDR1 LNHDA and CDR2 SQIVND come from the germline V gene (reference sequence). The CDR3 has 13 amino acids. The CDR3 sequence is CASSKHLNTEAFF. The CDR3 nucleotides read TGTGCCAGTAGTAAACACCTGAACACTGAAGCTTTCTTT.

This chain links TRBV15 with TRBJ2-3; D is perhaps TRBD1 or TRBD2 (6 bases each). Germline V gene sequence: CDR1 LNHNV, CDR2 YYDKDF (reference sequence). CDR3 length: 15 amino acids. V was cut by 7 bases and J by 0 bases, with 14 bases left in between. DNA of the CDR3: TGTGCCACCACCGGGTCGGGGGCTAGCACAGATACGCAGTATTTT. Residues: CATTGSGASTDTQYF.

The rearrangement links TRBV9 to TRBJ1-3, with TRBD1 as a possible D gene (5 bases). Germline V gene data show CDR1 as SGDLS and CDR2 as YYNGEE. The CDR3 sequence is 15 residues long. Trimming took 0 bases from V and 1 from J, leaving 8 bases between them. The CDR3 nucleotides read TGTGCCAGCAGCGTAGGGACATCATCTGGAAACACCATATATTTT. Translation: CASSVGTSSGNTIYF. The full variable domain, in which reference TRBV9 and TRBJ1-3 provide the parts outside the CDR3, is DSGVTQTPKHLITATGQRVTLRCSPRSGDLSVYWYQQSLDQGLQFLIQYYNGEERAKGNILERFSAQQFPDLHSELNLSSLELGDSALYFCASSVGTSSGNTIYFGEGSWLTVV.

J is TRBJ2-5 and V is TRBV7-6; the D gene could be TRBD1 or TRBD2 (5 bases each). V dropped 4 bases and J dropped 5 bases, with 11 bases sitting between them. Germline V lookup: CDR1 SGHVS, CDR2 FNYEAQ. The CDR3 sequence is 13 residues long. The CDR3 here is CASSSGPGETQYF. In DNA form, the CDR3 reads TGTGCCAGCAGCTCGGGGCCGGGGGAGACCCAGTACTTC.

This clonotype has only a few counts. V and J are TRBV27 and TRBJ1-5, with D hard to call. CDR1 and CDR2 (germline): MNHEY, SMNVEV (reference sequence). V lost 2 bases and J lost 4, with 9 bases in between. The CDR3 extends over 14 amino acids. The CDR3 DNA reads TGTGCCAGCAGTTTAGGGCAGAATAATCAGCCCCAGCATTTT. It translates to CASSLGQNNQPQHF.

This clonotype was seen a single time. The chain couples TRBV7-9 to TRBJ2-7, with a weak D call TRBD2 (5 bases). Germline V gives CDR1 SEHNR, CDR2 FQNEAQ (reference sequence). The ends were cut back, 2 bases at V and 2 bases at J, with 19 bases in the middle. This CDR3 is 17 amino acids long. The CDR3 region has the DNA TGTGCCAGCAGCTTACTAGTATCAGGCCCCGGGACCTACGAGCAGTACTTC. Translated: CASSLLVSGPGTYEQYF.

V and J are TRBV9 and TRBJ2-1, with D possibly being TRBD2 (7 bases). The CDR3 contains 15 residues. V dropped 6 bases and J dropped 2 bases, with 15 bases sitting between them. Germline V gene lookup returns CDR1 SGDLS and CDR2 YYNGEE. The CDR3 bases are TGTGCCAGCACCCCCTGGGGGGGGCCCTACAATGAGCAGTTCTTC. Encoded protein: CASTPWGGPYNEQFF.

V usage is TRBV12-5 and J usage is TRBJ2-3; TRBD2 aligns across 10 bases. The CDR3 is made up of 16 amino acids. V dropped 4 bases and J dropped 1; count of bases not matched to a gene: 5. The germline V gene encodes CDR1 LGHNT and CDR2 FRNRAP. CDR3 bases: TGTGCTAGTGGTTCGCCTAGCGGGGGACGCACAGATACGCAGTATTTT. Translated: CASGSPSGGRTDTQYF.

This clonotype has only a few counts. The chain is built from TRBV30 and TRBJ1-2, with D perhaps TRBD1 (5 bases). This CDR3 contains 13 residues. Germline V gene data show CDR1 as GTSNPN and CDR2 as SVGIG (reference sequence). V was trimmed by 1 base and J by 8 bases, leaving 14 bases between them. CDR3 in DNA: TGTGCCTGGAGTGATGGGACGGGAAGCGGCTACACCTTC. Its translation: CAWSDGTGSGYTF. The full variable domain, its missing parts supplied by reference TRBV30 and TRBJ1-2, is SQTIHQWPATLVQPVGSPLSLECTVEGTSNPNLYWYRQAAGRGLQLLFYSVGIGQISSEVPQNLSASRPQDRQFILSSKKLLLSDSGFYLCAWSDGTGSGYTFGSGTRLTVV.

V gene TRBV9 combines with J gene TRBJ2-7; D uncertain. From germline, CDR1 is SGDLS and CDR2 YYNGEE. The germline V and J ends were trimmed by 0 bases and 6 bases, with 13 bases remaining between them. The CDR3 is 14 residues long. The chain's CDR3 is CASSVAAGLTEQYF. The CDR3 DNA is TGTGCCAGCAGCGTAGCGGCAGGCTTAACCGAGCAGTACTTC.

This clonotype was seen just once. The CDR3 loop is CATSRTPVIGSPLHF. CDR3 bases: TGTGCCACCAGCCGGACACCCGTAATAGGATCACCCCTCCACTTT. The chain uses TRBV15 and TRBJ1-6; possible D gene TRBD1, 5 bases. Germline values: CDR1 LNHNV, CDR2 YYDKDF (reference sequence). This CDR3 has 15 residues. Trimming cost V 5 bases and J 10 bases, with 18 bases left between them.